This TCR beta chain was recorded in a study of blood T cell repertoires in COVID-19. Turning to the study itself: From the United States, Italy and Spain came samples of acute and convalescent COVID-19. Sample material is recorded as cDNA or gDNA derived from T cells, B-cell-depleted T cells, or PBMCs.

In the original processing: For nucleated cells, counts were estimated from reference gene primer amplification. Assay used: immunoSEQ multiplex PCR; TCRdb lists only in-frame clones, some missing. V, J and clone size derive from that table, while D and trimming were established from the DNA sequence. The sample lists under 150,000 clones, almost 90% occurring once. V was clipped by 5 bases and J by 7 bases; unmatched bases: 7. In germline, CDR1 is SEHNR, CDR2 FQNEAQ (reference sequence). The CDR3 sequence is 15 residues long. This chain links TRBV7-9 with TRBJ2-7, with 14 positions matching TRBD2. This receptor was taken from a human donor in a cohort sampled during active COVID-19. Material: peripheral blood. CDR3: CASSHGTSGSWEQYF. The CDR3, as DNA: TGTGCCAGCAGCCATGGGACTAGCGGGAGTTGGGAGCAGTACTTC. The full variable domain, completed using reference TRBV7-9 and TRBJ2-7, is DTGVSQNPRHKITKRGQNVTFRCDPISEHNRLYWYRQTLGQGPEFLTYFQNEAQLEKSRLLSDRFSAERPKGSFSTLEIQRTEQGDSAMYLCASSHGTSGSWEQYFGPGTRLTVT.